The 7 T cell receptor beta chains reported below all come from one sample, sequenced in a study of T cells after yellow fever vaccination. TCRdb re-called the 5' RACE reads with MiXCR, one entry per CDR3 protein. The repertoire holds 250,000 to 400,000 distinct CDR3 sequences, with around 4.5% as singletons. The sequenced sample was PBMCs, obtained 15 days after the yellow fever booster vaccination. These receptors all come from a man younger than 30 who received the YFV17D yellow fever vaccine.

There are many counts of this clonotype. The rearrangement links TRBV6-5 to TRBJ1-4; perhaps TRBD1 as D (5 bases). This CDR3 is 14 amino acids long. Germline assignment: CDR1 MNHEY and CDR2 SVGAGI. Trimming cost V 2 bases and J 1 base, with 5 bases left between them. CDR3 in amino acids: CASSYRGTNEKLFF. In nucleotides, the CDR3 is TGTGCCAGCAGTTACAGGGGAACTAATGAAAAACTGTTTTTT.

At least ten counts were recorded for this clonotype. This chain connects TRBV20-1 to TRBJ2-7; D is perhaps TRBD1 or TRBD2 (5 bases each). Deletions cut 5 bases from V and 9 bases from J, with 17 bases between. Germline V gene lookup returns CDR1 DFQATT and CDR2 SNEGSKA (reference sequence). The CDR3 runs 12 residues. The CDR3, as DNA: TGCAGTGCTTCCACCGGGACCTCTATGCAGTACTTC. Translated: CSASTGTSMQYF.

Many counts were recorded for this clonotype. This chain joins TRBV28 and TRBJ2-1; 7 positions match TRBD2. The CDR3 is 16 residues long. V shed 6 bases, J shed 0 bases, and the junction held 8 bases outside the gene matches. Per the germline V gene, CDR1 is MDHEN and CDR2 is SYDVKM. The CDR3 DNA follows: TGTGCCAGCAGCCCGGGGGGACTGAGCTCCTACAATGAGCAGTTCTTC. Its protein is CASSPGGLSSYNEQFF.

V usage is TRBV27 and J usage is TRBJ2-2, with 9 nucleotides matching TRBD1. Per the germline V gene, CDR1 is MNHEY and CDR2 is SMNVEV (reference sequence). The V and J ends lost 4 bases and 1 base, in that order; junction bases with no gene match: 7. The CDR3 is made up of 17 amino acids. CDR3 residues: CASSSADRGLNTGELFF. The CDR3 DNA reads TGTGCCAGCAGTTCGGCGGACAGGGGCCTGAACACCGGGGAGCTGTTTTTT.

Here the CDR3 reads CASSPQGTEQFF. In nucleotides, the CDR3 is TGTGCCAGCAGTCCCCAGGGTACTGAGCAGTTCTTC. The V call is TRBV6-6, the J call TRBJ2-1; D is perhaps TRBD1 (5 bases). Trimming shortened V by 5 bases and J by 9 bases, and 11 bases separated the two germline ends. Per germline, CDR1 MNHNY and CDR2 SVGAGI (reference sequence). CDR3 length: 12 residues.

This clonotype occurred many times. The chain employs TRBV7-2 and TRBJ2-7; 9 bases line up with TRBD1. The CDR3 consists of 15 residues. V shed 2 bases and J 3 bases; nucleotides not matched to a gene: 5. Germline V gene sequence: CDR1 SGHTA, CDR2 FQGNSA. In DNA, the CDR3 is TGTGCCAGCAGCTTATCGGGACAGGGATTCTACGAGCAGTACTTC. The encoded protein is CASSLSGQGFYEQYF.

This chain links TRBV7-2 with TRBJ1-6; 10 nucleotides align to TRBD1. J was trimmed by 8 bases and V by 5 bases; bases with no gene match: 3. This CDR3 is built from 14 residues. In germline, CDR1 is SGHTA, CDR2 FQGNSA. CDR3 residues: CASSDRGPYSPLHF. The DNA of the CDR3 is TGTGCCAGCAGCGACAGGGGGCCATATTCACCCCTCCACTTT.